A selection of T cell receptor beta chains follows, all from one sample in a study of T cell responses to AZD1222 COVID-19 vaccine. Sequencing was performed with immunoSEQ multiplex PCR; in TCRdb, only in-frame clones are kept and a portion is missing. Of fewer than 150,000 clones in the sample, about nine tenths were seen once. Sequencing used peripheral blood, obtained 28 days after the second AZD1222 dose. The receptor set was obtained from an adult who received the AZD1222 COVID-19 vaccine. CDR3s include the opening cysteine and the closing phenylalanine or tryptophan. The D gene is left open where the match is weak. The size field is filled for only some rows; it gives once, few, many or a size class.

clone_size: once; d_call: TRBD1; j_call: TRBJ2-6; v_call: TRBV7-2; cdr3_nt: TGTGCCAGCAGCTTAGGGGGGACAGGAACCCTCTCTGGGGCCAACGTCCTGACTTTC; cdr3_aa: CASSLGGTGTLSGANVLTF
clone_size: .; d_call: .; j_call: TRBJ1-1; v_call: TRBV3-1/TRBV3-2; cdr3_nt: TGTGCCAGCAGCCAGAGGGCCGGAGGATTTACTGAAGCTTTCTTT; cdr3_aa: CASSQRAGGFTEAFF
clone_size: .; d_call: .; j_call: TRBJ1-4; v_call: TRBV7-9; cdr3_nt: TGTGCCAGCAGCCGTGGTAGGGGCAATGAAAAACTGTTTTTT; cdr3_aa: CASSRGRGNEKLFF
clone_size: few; d_call: .; j_call: TRBJ2-2; v_call: TRBV6-2/TRBV6-3; cdr3_nt: TGTGCCAGCAGTTCCAACGACCCCGCCCTGTTTTTT; cdr3_aa: CASSSNDPALFF
clone_size: once; d_call: TRBD1; j_call: TRBJ1-5; v_call: TRBV3-1/TRBV3-2; cdr3_nt: TGTGCCAGCAGCCAAGGACGACAGGGTTGGAGGAATCAGCCCCAGCATTTT; cdr3_aa: CASSQGRQGWRNQPQHF
clone_size: .; d_call: .; j_call: TRBJ1-2; v_call: TRBV7-9; cdr3_nt: TGTGCCAGCGGCGGGACACCCGACGGCTATGGCTACACCTTC; cdr3_aa: CASGGTPDGYGYTF
clone_size: .; d_call: TRBD1; j_call: TRBJ2-2; v_call: TRBV10-3; cdr3_nt: TGTGCCATCAGTTCGGGACAGGGGGCGGCGAACACCGGGGAGCTGTTTTTT; cdr3_aa: CAISSGQGAANTGELFF
clone_size: .; d_call: .; j_call: TRBJ1-6; v_call: TRBV25-1; cdr3_nt: TGTGCCAGCCATCAGACGCTAAATTCACCCCTCCACTTT; cdr3_aa: CASHQTLNSPLHF
clone_size: .; d_call: .; j_call: TRBJ1-5; v_call: TRBV6-5; cdr3_nt: TGTGCCAGCAAAAAAGGGGGGAGTGATCAGCCCCAGCATTTT; cdr3_aa: CASKKGGSDQPQHF
clone_size: .; d_call: TRBD1; j_call: TRBJ1-4; v_call: TRBV2; cdr3_nt: TGTGCCAGCAGTTCACAGGGGTTTGGTGAAAAACTGTTTTTT; cdr3_aa: CASSSQGFGEKLFF
clone_size: .; d_call: TRBD1; j_call: TRBJ1-1; v_call: TRBV14; cdr3_nt: TGTGCCAGCAGCAACAGGGGGGAAGCTTTCTTT; cdr3_aa: CASSNRGEAFF
clone_size: .; d_call: .; j_call: TRBJ1-2; v_call: TRBV10-3; cdr3_nt: TGTGCCATCAGTGAGTCACCGGGGGCGGGTGGCTACACCTTC; cdr3_aa: CAISESPGAGGYTF
clone_size: .; d_call: TRBD2; j_call: TRBJ2-1; v_call: TRBV7-2; cdr3_nt: TGTGCCAGCAGCCCGCGGACTAGCGGTAACAATGAGCAGTTCTTC; cdr3_aa: CASSPRTSGNNEQFF
clone_size: .; d_call: .; j_call: TRBJ2-7; v_call: TRBV4-2; cdr3_nt: TGTGCCAGCAGCCAAGAAGGGGTTGGCGGCTCCTACGAGCAGTACTTC; cdr3_aa: CASSQEGVGGSYEQYF
clone_size: few; d_call: .; j_call: TRBJ1-5; v_call: TRBV6-2/TRBV6-3; cdr3_nt: TGTGCCAGCAGTTACTCGAATGGGGGAATTCAGCCCCAGCATTTT; cdr3_aa: CASSYSNGGIQPQHF
clone_size: .; d_call: TRBD2; j_call: TRBJ2-1; v_call: TRBV9; cdr3_nt: TGTGCCAGCAGCGGGGGACTAGGTAGCAATGAGCAGTTCTTC; cdr3_aa: CASSGGLGSNEQFF
clone_size: .; d_call: .; j_call: TRBJ1-1; v_call: TRBV6-5; cdr3_nt: TGTGCCAGCAGTTACGGGGCGGACGGGAACACTGAAGCTTTCTTT; cdr3_aa: CASSYGADGNTEAFF
clone_size: once; d_call: .; j_call: TRBJ2-1; v_call: TRBV5-1; cdr3_nt: TGCGCCAGCAGCTCGGAAGGGGGCTACAATGAGCAGTTCTTC; cdr3_aa: CASSSEGGYNEQFF
clone_size: .; d_call: .; j_call: TRBJ1-1; v_call: TRBV7-9; cdr3_nt: TGTGCCAGCAGCTTACTGCAGGCGAACACTGAAGCTTTCTTT; cdr3_aa: CASSLLQANTEAFF
clone_size: .; d_call: TRBD1; j_call: TRBJ2-6; v_call: TRBV4-2; cdr3_nt: TGTGCCAGCAGCCGAGACAGAAGAGTACAGGGGGAAGCCTCTGGGGCCAACGTCCTGACTTTC; cdr3_aa: CASSRDRRVQGEASGANVLTF
clone_size: .; d_call: TRBD1; j_call: TRBJ1-3; v_call: TRBV4-3; cdr3_nt: TGCGCCAGCAGCCATTCGTTCCGGAACAGGGGCGCCTCTGGAAACACCATATATTTT; cdr3_aa: CASSHSFRNRGASGNTIYF
clone_size: .; d_call: TRBD1; j_call: TRBJ1-3; v_call: TRBV27; cdr3_nt: TGTGCCAGCAGGGCGACAGGGGTTAGCTCTGGAAACACCATATATTTT; cdr3_aa: CASRATGVSSGNTIYF
clone_size: few; d_call: .; j_call: TRBJ1-2; v_call: TRBV11-1; cdr3_nt: TGTGCCAGCAGCGCCAATCCTGGAGCTAACTATGGCTACACCTTC; cdr3_aa: CASSANPGANYGYTF
clone_size: .; d_call: .; j_call: TRBJ1-5; v_call: TRBV28; cdr3_nt: TGTGCCAGCAGTTTAGCCGGACAGCCAGGAAATCAGCCCCAGCATTTT; cdr3_aa: CASSLAGQPGNQPQHF
clone_size: .; d_call: TRBD1; j_call: TRBJ1-2; v_call: TRBV12-3/TRBV12-4; cdr3_nt: TGTGCCAGCAGGCCGGGACAGTATGGCTACACCTTC; cdr3_aa: CASRPGQYGYTF
clone_size: .; d_call: TRBD1; j_call: TRBJ2-3; v_call: TRBV5-5; cdr3_nt: TGTGCCAGCAAGGGGGCATTTAGCACAGATACGCAGTATTTT; cdr3_aa: CASKGAFSTDTQYF
clone_size: .; d_call: TRBD1; j_call: TRBJ1-6; v_call: TRBV11-2; cdr3_nt: TGTGCCAGCAGCTTGACAGGGGGGAATTCACCCCTCCACTTT; cdr3_aa: CASSLTGGNSPLHF
clone_size: .; d_call: .; j_call: TRBJ1-1; v_call: TRBV5-4; cdr3_nt: TGTGCCAGCAGCTTGCCGGGGTCCTTGAACACTGAAGCTTTCTTT; cdr3_aa: CASSLPGSLNTEAFF
clone_size: .; d_call: .; j_call: TRBJ2-1; v_call: TRBV6-2/TRBV6-3; cdr3_nt: TGTGCCAGCAGTTACAAAGGGTCTTCCCCTTACAATGAGCAGTTCTTC; cdr3_aa: CASSYKGSSPYNEQFF
clone_size: .; d_call: TRBD2; j_call: TRBJ2-3; v_call: TRBV30; cdr3_nt: TGTGCCTGGAGTGTAGGGTCTGCGGGAGAGATCGGCACAGATACGCAGTATTTT; cdr3_aa: CAWSVGSAGEIGTDTQYF
clone_size: .; d_call: TRBD1; j_call: TRBJ2-6; v_call: TRBV28; cdr3_nt: TGTGCCAGCAGATCCCAGGACAGGCCCCTAAGTTTC; cdr3_aa: CASRSQDRPLSF
clone_size: .; d_call: TRBD1; j_call: TRBJ1-2; v_call: TRBV24-1; cdr3_nt: TGTGCCACCAGTGACCCCTCGACAGGGAATGGCTACACCTTC; cdr3_aa: CATSDPSTGNGYTF
clone_size: once; d_call: TRBD1; j_call: TRBJ1-5; v_call: TRBV28; cdr3_nt: TGTGCCAGCAGTTTGCAGGGACAGGGATATCAGCCCCAGCATTTT; cdr3_aa: CASSLQGQGYQPQHF
clone_size: .; d_call: TRBD2; j_call: TRBJ2-2; v_call: TRBV9; cdr3_nt: TGTGCCAGCAGCCCTCGGACTAGCGGGACCACCGGGGAGCTGTTTTTT; cdr3_aa: CASSPRTSGTTGELFF
clone_size: .; d_call: .; j_call: TRBJ2-1; v_call: TRBV18; cdr3_nt: TGTGCCAGCTCACCCTTTCGGTCCAGCGGCCCAAACAATGAGCAGTTCTTC; cdr3_aa: CASSPFRSSGPNNEQFF
clone_size: .; d_call: .; j_call: TRBJ1-1; v_call: TRBV2; cdr3_nt: TGTGCCAGCAGACCACTACACGATAACACTGAAGCTTTCTTT; cdr3_aa: CASRPLHDNTEAFF
clone_size: .; d_call: .; j_call: TRBJ1-5; v_call: TRBV12-2; cdr3_nt: TGTGCAAGTCGCTTCGGGGGCACCCGTGGCAATCAGCCCCAGCATTTT; cdr3_aa: CASRFGGTRGNQPQHF
clone_size: .; d_call: .; j_call: TRBJ2-3; v_call: TRBV7-9; cdr3_nt: TGTGCCAGCAGCTTAGACCCGACAGATACGCAGTATTTT; cdr3_aa: CASSLDPTDTQYF
clone_size: .; d_call: .; j_call: TRBJ2-1; v_call: TRBV5-1; cdr3_nt: TGCGCCAGCAGCGAGTGGGCTCGCTCCTACAATGAGCAGTTCTTC; cdr3_aa: CASSEWARSYNEQFF
clone_size: once; d_call: TRBD1; j_call: TRBJ2-1; v_call: TRBV11-2; cdr3_nt: TGTGCCAGCAGCTATCCGGGACAGGGACGTGAGCAGTTCTTC; cdr3_aa: CASSYPGQGREQFF
clone_size: .; d_call: .; j_call: TRBJ2-1; v_call: TRBV9; cdr3_nt: TGTGCCAGCAGCTTGGGACGAGAAGGACACAATGAGCAGTTCTTC; cdr3_aa: CASSLGREGHNEQFF
clone_size: .; d_call: .; j_call: TRBJ1-4; v_call: TRBV28; cdr3_nt: TGTGCCAGCAGTTTATGGAGAACCATTAATGAAAAACTGTTTTTT; cdr3_aa: CASSLWRTINEKLFF